One sample yielded the 14 T cell receptor beta chains listed below, sequenced in a study of T-cell memory formation after mild COVID-19. In TCRdb, the 5' RACE reads were re-called with MiXCR into one record per CDR3 protein. This sample carries approximately 350,000 distinct CDR3 sequences, about an eighth of them seen once, and the ten largest clones take about 20%. Sequenced input: PBMCs or a T cell subset sorted from them (not recorded which). The receptor source for this set is a man aged 18 to 29 who had mild COVID-19 (a few samples of this study predate the infection). Cell type and time point are not known.

This clonotype appeared a few times. This sequence joins TRBV12-3 or TRBV12-4 and TRBJ2-1, with 7 positions matching TRBD1. With V trimmed by 7 bases and J by 3 bases, 6 bases remained unmatched. The CDR3 length is 14 residues. The CDR3 DNA reads as TGTGCCAGCAAAAGGGACAGCCACTACAATGAGCAGTTCTTC. The encoded protein is CASKRDSHYNEQFF.

This clonotype has only a few counts. V and J are TRBV4-3 and TRBJ2-3; no definite D call. CDR1 is LGHNA and CDR2 is YSLEER in the germline V gene. V lost 4 bases and J 13 bases, leaving 24 bases between the germline ends. The length of the CDR3 is 15 residues. CDR3 in amino acids: CASSPEVQAITLKYF. The CDR3 DNA is TGCGCCAGCAGCCCTGAGGTCCAGGCTATTACCCTAAAGTATTTT.

This clonotype was detected a few times. The V and J genes are TRBV5-1 and TRBJ2-6; 10 bases map to TRBD1. V trimming: 4 bases; J trimming: 1 base; junction bases outside the gene matches: 8. CDR1 is SGHRS, CDR2 YFSETQ, per germline. CDR3 length: 18 amino acids. CDR3 DNA sequence: TGCGCCAGCAGCCTGGGACAGGGGATCCCTTCTGGGGCCAACGTCCTGACTTTC. This sequence encodes CASSLGQGIPSGANVLTF.

The V and J genes are TRBV3-1 and TRBJ1-2; tentatively, D is TRBD1 (6 bases). Trimming stripped 4 bases from V and 6 bases from J, with 12 bases between. The CDR3 has 13 amino acids. Germline CDR1 LGHDT, CDR2 YNNKEL (reference sequence). The CDR3 sequence is CASSPLPGDGYTF. The CDR3 nucleotides read TGTGCCAGCAGCCCTCTCCCAGGGGATGGCTACACCTTC.

In this sample, this clonotype turned up a few times. The CDR3 reads CASSPGGGVRWQYF. The CDR3, as DNA: TGTGCCAGCAGCCCAGGCGGGGGGGTTCGATGGCAGTATTTT. The chain uses TRBV7-2 and TRBJ2-3; 9 bases agree with TRBD2. CDR3 length: 14 amino acids. Germline-derived CDR1 and CDR2 are SGHTA and FQGNSA. The junction had 11 bases not matched to a gene; V was cut back by 5 bases and J by 11 bases.

The sample holds one count of this clonotype. J is TRBJ1-5 and V is TRBV10-3; 9 nucleotides match TRBD1. CDR1 and CDR2 from the germline V gene are ENHRY and SYGVKD. The CDR3 is made up of 13 amino acids. V gave up 6 bases and J gave up 5 bases; unmatched junction bases: 2. CDR3 in DNA: TGTGCCATCAGGGGACAGGGCGATCAGCCCCAGCATTTT. Amino acid sequence: CAIRGQGDQPQHF.

This clonotype was seen repeatedly, ten times or more. The gene calls are TRBV24-1 and TRBJ2-3, with D perhaps assigned TRBD1 or TRBD2 (6 bases each). The CDR3 consists of 16 residues. Looked up from germline, CDR1 is KGHDR and CDR2 is SFDVKD. The V end lost 5 bases, the J end lost 0 bases, and 14 bases lay between the germline ends. This CDR3 reads CATSGGGQGSTDTQYF. CDR3 bases: TGTGCCACCAGTGGAGGAGGGCAGGGGAGCACAGATACGCAGTATTTT.

This clonotype was counted only a few times. The V call is TRBV29-1, the J call TRBJ1-1; 9 nucleotides line up with TRBD1. With V trimmed by 4 bases and J by 6 bases, 0 bases remained unmatched. Per the germline V gene, CDR1 is SQVTM and CDR2 is ANQGSEA. The length of the CDR3 is 11 residues. The CDR3 protein is CSVGQGAEAFF. CDR3 bases: TGCAGCGTTGGACAGGGGGCTGAAGCTTTCTTT.

The CDR3 nucleotides are TGTGCCAGCAGTTTCCGGACTGGGGAGTATGGCTACACCTTC. The encoded protein is CASSFRTGEYGYTF. This rearrangement joins TRBV28 to TRBJ1-2; D gene ambiguous. CDR1 is MDHEN and CDR2 is SYDVKM in the germline V gene. This CDR3 has 14 amino acids. Trimming cost V 3 bases and J 5 bases, with 13 bases left between them.

The V gene is TRBV24-1, the J gene TRBJ2-3; 8 bases map to TRBD1. The length of the CDR3 is 15 residues. Trimming cost V 4 bases and J 4 bases; bases outside gene matches: 6. Germline values: CDR1 KGHDR, CDR2 SFDVKD. The CDR3 is CATSDRQGTADTQYF. Here the CDR3 DNA reads TGTGCCACCAGTGACCGACAGGGGACGGCAGATACGCAGTATTTT.

This clonotype was observed a few times. The chain couples TRBV6-2 or TRBV6-3 to TRBJ2-2; TRBD2 might be the D (6 bases). Germline assignment: CDR1 MNHEY and CDR2 SVGEGT. V lost 6 bases to trimming and J lost 11 bases, with 16 bases between them. The CDR3 length is 13 residues. CDR3 loop: CASSRDFVGELFF. CDR3 bases: TGTGCCAGCAGCAGGGACTTCGTCGGCGAGCTGTTTTTT.

The V gene is TRBV12-3 or TRBV12-4, the J gene TRBJ2-5; the match to TRBD1 covers 7 bases. After removal of 5 bases from V and 2 bases from J, the junction contained 8 bases not matched to a gene. The CDR3 is made up of 15 amino acids. The CDR3 coding sequence is TGTGCCAGCAGTCCCCGACAGGGACGACAAGAGACCCAGTACTTC. Its protein is CASSPRQGRQETQYF.

The chain has TRBV6-2 or TRBV6-3 and TRBJ2-1; 8 bases agree with TRBD2. Germline CDR1 is MNHEY and CDR2 is SVGEGT. The CDR3 loop spans 16 amino acids. The V gene end was trimmed by 4 bases and the J gene end by 5 bases; junction bases not matched to a gene: 10. The CDR3 sequence: CASSFGGGGFHNEQFF. Written as DNA, the CDR3 is TGTGCCAGCAGTTTCGGCGGCGGGGGGTTCCACAATGAGCAGTTCTTC.

This chain joins TRBV28 and TRBJ2-7; TRBD1 agrees at 8 bases. The V gene's germline CDR1 is MDHEN and CDR2 SYDVKM. V shed 7 bases and J 5 bases; nucleotides not matched to a gene: 7. The CDR3 sequence is 13 residues long. CDR3 DNA sequence: TGTGCCAGCACCAGACAGGGGTGGGACGAGCAGTACGTC. This codes for CASTRQGWDEQYV.